This entry lists 21 T cell receptor beta chains sequenced from one sample in a study of OX40 agonist ivuxolimab in advanced cancers. The data were produced by immunoSEQ multiplex PCR, yet TCRdb's version contains in-frame clones alone and is incomplete. The sample lists 65,000 to 90,000 clones, about 89% seen once, with approximately 0.63% in the top ten. The sequencing used CD4+ or CD8+ T cells sorted from blood, collected in a trial of the OX40 agonist ivuxolimab. The origin of the receptors is an adult with an advanced solid tumor such as melanoma, head and neck, liver or kidney cancer.

The chain has TRBV28 and TRBJ1-3; 10 nucleotides align to TRBD1. The CDR3 is 17 residues long. V trimming: 5 bases; J trimming: 0 bases; junction bases outside the gene matches: 7. Germline CDR1 and CDR2: MDHEN and SYDVKM. The CDR3 DNA reads as TGTGCCAGCAGTCCGGGGGGACAGGGGATCTCTGGAAACACCATATATTTT. Amino acids: CASSPGGQGISGNTIYF.

The CDR3 DNA sequence: TGTGCCAGCAGTGTCAGGGAGGGCGGCAATCAGCCCCAGCATTTT. Its protein product is CASSVREGGNQPQHF. V gene TRBV2 combines with J gene TRBJ1-5, with D possibly TRBD1 on 5 matching bases. The germline V gene encodes CDR1 SNHLY and CDR2 FYNNEI. This CDR3 comprises 15 residues. Trimming took 4 bases from V and 2 from J, leaving 12 bases between them.

Remarks on this clone: At one of its ends the junction is not consistent with the germline gene, which may arise from a read error. The chain couples TRBV28 to TRBJ1-5; 9 bases are shared with TRBD1. The CDR3 totals 14 residues. Germline V lookup: CDR1 MDHEN, CDR2 SYDVKM. The CDR3 spells CASSFTGGKQPQHF. Written as DNA, the CDR3 is TGTGCCAGCAGTTTTACAGGGGGCAAACAGCCCCAGCATTTT.

This chain links TRBV21-1 with TRBJ1-3; TRBD1 reflects the table's D call only, with no check against the DNA. TRBV21-1 is marked as a pseudogene. The CDR3 contains 16 residues. The CDR3 spells CASSKVLAASGNTIYF. The CDR3 DNA follows: TGTGCCAGCAGCAAAGTGTTGGCCGCCTCTGGAAACACCATATATTTT.

This chain connects TRBV6-5 to TRBJ2-5; 10 bases are a match to TRBD2. Germline V gene data show CDR1 as MNHEY and CDR2 as SVGAGI. V gave up 8 bases and J gave up 1 base; unmatched junction bases: 7. The CDR3 extends over 15 amino acids. CDR3: CASASGRVPQETQYF. The CDR3 DNA reads as TGTGCCAGCGCTAGCGGGAGAGTTCCCCAAGAGACCCAGTACTTC.

The chain is built from TRBV7-6 and TRBJ1-1, with no clear D. Trimming left V 5 bases short and J 0 bases short, with 13 bases between. Germline loops: CDR1 SGHVS, CDR2 FNYEAQ. The CDR3 totals 15 residues. CDR3 residues: CASSAATTLNTEAFF. The CDR3 DNA follows: TGTGCCAGCAGCGCAGCAACGACTTTGAACACTGAAGCTTTCTTT.

The gene calls are TRBV5-1 and TRBJ2-7; D perhaps matches TRBD1 (5 bases). Trimming removed 0 bases at V and 1 base at J, with 8 bases between. The CDR3 length is 14 residues. Germline CDR1 SGHRS, CDR2 YFSETQ. The CDR3 is CASSLVQGSYEQYF. The CDR3 nucleotides read TGCGCCAGCAGCTTGGTTCAGGGTTCCTACGAGCAGTACTTC.

V is TRBV4-3 and J is TRBJ1-6; perhaps TRBD1 as D (6 bases). This CDR3 contains 15 residues. Germline CDR1 LGHNA, CDR2 YSLEER. Trimming took 4 bases from V and 5 from J, leaving 12 bases between them. In DNA, the CDR3 is TGCGCCAGCAGCCTAGGGGACACAAATAATTCACCCCTCCACTTT. Encoded protein: CASSLGDTNNSPLHF.

The chain couples TRBV5-1 to TRBJ2-7; a possible D gene is TRBD1 (5 bases). V lost 0 bases to trimming and J lost 7 bases, with 14 bases between them. The CDR3 contains 14 residues. Per germline, CDR1 SGHRS and CDR2 YFSETQ. CDR3 bases: TGCGCCAGCAGCTTGGGGCAGGGCGGTCGGGAGCAGTACTTC. Translating gives CASSLGQGGREQYF.

V is TRBV10-3 and J is TRBJ1-5; no firm D call. The CDR3 runs 13 residues. Trimming took 10 bases from V and 3 from J, leaving 13 bases between them. Germline V gives CDR1 ENHRY, CDR2 SYGVKD. CDR3 bases: TGTGCCACCTGCGATACATTCAATCAGCCCCAGCATTTT. Residues: CATCDTFNQPQHF.

The sample holds a few counts of this clone. The gene calls are TRBV5-1 and TRBJ2-1; the D is unclear. This CDR3 comprises 11 residues. V was trimmed by 4 bases and J by 6 bases, leaving 5 bases between them. Germline lookup yields CDR1 SGHRS and CDR2 YFSETQ. DNA of the CDR3: TGCGCCAGCAGCGAAGCCAATGAGCAGTTCTTC. Its protein is CASSEANEQFF. Drawing the rest from reference TRBV5-1 and TRBJ2-1, the complete variable domain is KAGVTQTPRYLIKTRGQQVTLSCSPISGHRSVSWYQQTPGQGLQFLFEYFSETQRNKGNFPGRFSGRQFSNSRSEMNVSTLELGDSALYLCASSEANEQFFGPGTRLTVL.

The chain has TRBV7-2 and TRBJ2-1; TRBD2 is a possible D gene (6 bases). The V and J ends lost 4 bases and 4 bases respectively, with 14 bases between them. Germline CDR1 reads SGHTA; CDR2 reads FQGNSA. This CDR3 is 15 amino acids long. The CDR3 DNA is TGTGCCAGCAGCTCTTCCGGGGACTTTTACAATGAGCAGTTCTTC. It encodes CASSSSGDFYNEQFF.

The genes are TRBV5-4 and TRBJ2-5; 10 bases map to TRBD2. Germline V gene sequence: CDR1 SGHNT, CDR2 YYREEE (reference sequence). CDR3 length: 15 amino acids. J lost 3 bases, V lost 4 bases, and 6 bases had no gene match. CDR3 sequence: CASSRSGGAEETQYF. The CDR3 DNA sequence: TGTGCCAGCAGCCGAAGCGGGGGGGCCGAAGAGACCCAGTACTTC.

The chain uses TRBV18 and TRBJ1-5; D perhaps matches TRBD1 (5 bases). Germline V lookup: CDR1 KGHSH, CDR2 LQKENI. Trimming removed 0 bases at V and 5 bases at J, with 11 bases between. This CDR3 region has 15 residues. DNA of the CDR3: TGTGCCAGCTCACCACCGGCAGGGAGTGATCAGCCCCAGCATTTT. Its translation: CASSPPAGSDQPQHF.

A few counts support this clone. The chain joins TRBV19 to TRBJ2-1, with TRBD2 identical over 7 bases. Germline trimming cut 4 bases from V and 5 bases from J; bases unmatched to any gene: 8. The V gene's germline CDR1 is LNHDA and CDR2 SQIVND (reference sequence). CDR3 size: 15 residues. CDR3 nucleotides: TGTGCCAGTAGTACCTTTAGCGGGTACAACAATGAGCAGTTCTTC. It translates to CASSTFSGYNNEQFF.

The chain joins TRBV19 to TRBJ1-5; D is undetermined. V was pared by 8 bases and J by 3 bases, with 11 bases between. The CDR3 is 13 amino acids. From germline, CDR1 is LNHDA and CDR2 SQIVND (reference sequence). CDR3 nucleotides: TGTGCCAGTGGGCGGGAGTACAATCAGCCCCAGCATTTT. It translates to CASGREYNQPQHF.

The CDR3 DNA is TGTGCCAGCAGTGAACACGGGACTGGGTTCTTAGCTGGAAACACCATATATTTT. Its protein product is CASSEHGTGFLAGNTIYF. The chain uses TRBV6-1 and TRBJ1-3; D is perhaps TRBD1 (5 bases). V dropped 2 bases and J dropped 2 bases, with 19 bases sitting between them. This CDR3 contains 18 residues. CDR1 is MNHNS, CDR2 SASEGT, per germline.

Only a few counts were recorded for this clone. This chain joins TRBV7-8 and TRBJ2-7, with D unresolved. V lost 0 bases and J lost 9, with 9 bases in between. This CDR3 contains 12 residues. The germline CDR1 and CDR2 sequences are SGHVS and FQNEAQ. DNA for the CDR3: TGTGCCAGCAGCTTAGCGCCCTGGAGGCAGTACTTC. This sequence encodes CASSLAPWRQYF.

The rearrangement uses TRBV29-1 and TRBJ2-1; 13 nucleotides line up with TRBD2. The CDR3 is 14 amino acids. V shed 1 base, J shed 7 bases, and the junction held 1 base outside the gene matches. Germline lookup yields CDR1 SQVTM and CDR2 ANQGSEA. CDR3 region: CSVEVLAGGNEQFF. CDR3 in DNA: TGCAGCGTTGAAGTACTAGCGGGGGGGAATGAGCAGTTCTTC.

V usage is TRBV11-2 and J usage is TRBJ2-3; D remains unclear. The V gene's germline CDR1 is SGHAT and CDR2 FQNNGV. Trimming took off 5 bases at V and 4 bases at J, with 13 bases between the two ends. The CDR3 contains 14 residues. CDR3: CASSAPPKPDTQYF. CDR3 nucleotides: TGTGCCAGCAGCGCCCCTCCTAAGCCAGATACGCAGTATTTT. The full variable domain, completed using reference TRBV11-2 and TRBJ2-3, is EAGVAQSPRYKIIEKRQSVAFWCNPISGHATLYWYQQILGQGPKLLIQFQNNGVVDDSQLPKDRFSAERLKGVDSTLKIQPAKLEDSAVYLCASSAPPKPDTQYFGPGTRLTVL.

This chain connects TRBV29-1 to TRBJ1-5; D ambiguous. The CDR3 runs to 13 residues. Trimming cost V 7 bases and J 2 bases, with 12 bases left between them. Germline CDR1 reads SQVTM; CDR2 reads ANQGSEA. CDR3 sequence: CSAVPVGNQPQHF. The CDR3 bases are TGCAGCGCGGTACCTGTGGGCAATCAGCCCCAGCATTTT. Full variable domain (remainder filled in from reference TRBV29-1 and TRBJ1-5): SAVISQKPSRDICQRGTSLTIQCQVDSQVTMMFWYRQQPGQSLTLIATANQGSEATYESGFVIDKFPISRPNLTFSTLTVSNMSPEDSSIYLCSAVPVGNQPQHFGDGTRLSIL.